This TCR beta chain was found in a study of patients and donors after allogeneic stem cell transplantation. Only a few counts were recorded for this clonotype. The CDR3 runs 16 residues. Per germline, CDR1 SEHNR and CDR2 FQNEAQ (reference sequence). V shed 1 base and J shed 5 bases, with 15 bases lying between them. From the RT-PCR reads, TCRdb called clonotypes with MiXCR, one entry per CDR3 protein. The sample holds about 960,000 distinct CDR3 sequences, about a sixth seen once. The clonotype originates from a human donor who was either an allogeneic HSCT recipient or a stem cell or donor lymphocyte infusion donor (not recorded which). It is not recorded whose cells these are; they may come from a transplant donor. The chain combines TRBV7-9 with TRBJ2-1; perhaps TRBD1 as D (6 bases). The sample was blood, either unsorted or a sorted T cell fraction (not recorded which). The CDR3 here is CASSLGDRPADNEQFF. The DNA of the CDR3 is TGTGCCAGCAGCTTAGGTGACAGGCCGGCAGACAATGAGCAGTTCTTC.